This entry is about one TCR beta chain. It has no known antigen specificity. Base qualities are not recorded, but no much larger clone differs from it by a single base. Germline trimming: 6 bases from V, 5 bases from J; junction bases outside gene matches: 8. CDR1 SGHTA and CDR2 FQGTGA are derived from the germline V gene. Spanning cysteine to phenylalanine, the CDR3 consists of 15 amino acids. Left in the record is the CDR3 DNA by itself, 45 bases read in frame from the first base. Amplification of TCR beta CDR3 regions was carried out from RNA transcripts. The first round of RT-PCR for the TCR CDR3 was performed with the HTBI primer set and the Qiagen OneStep RT-PCR kit. Libraries were constructed in a second round of multiplex PCR, after which size selection and purification were carried out. The libraries were sequenced on an Illumina HiSeq2000 using paired-end 100 bp reads. On the study's bioinformatics: Raw data were processed with SOAPnuke, discarding reads with adapters, uncalled bases, mean Phred below 15, or no exact constant-primer or identifier match. COPE v1.2.5 was used to merge the high-quality paired reads, and each unique nucleotide sequence was defined as a clonotype. MiTCR v1.1 was used to align the clonotypes against IMGT TRBV, TRBD and TRBJ reference segments. Analysis was restricted to V-J combinations with a frequency above 0.0001, which covered roughly 99% of repertoires. The TCS score was defined as F50 (clonal expansion) divided by E x V (chaos), with BLOSUM62-based TCRdist calculated between CDR3 peptides within each V-J. Welch's t-statistics and random forest reduced around 550 V-J features to 13, which were used in a naive Bayes classifier (R e1071). TCRdb passed the public sequencing reads through fastp at Q25 and MiXCR, retaining productive beta sequences. Rows are unified per CDR3 protein, each entry keeping the most common DNA and genes. V and J calls and clone size were set by TCRdb, not the authors. Within this sample are 700,000 or so distinct CDR3 sequences, with about 17% of them counted one time only. Under 10% of the sample belongs to the ten largest clones.

Graves' hyperthyroidism was defined as stable when no progression to ophthalmopathy occurred over 18 months of follow-up. The hyperthyroidism patients were between 18 and 65 years old and newly diagnosed, with a disease duration of less than 2 months. Any patient with an uncontrolled infection, another autoimmune disease, pregnancy or lactation was excluded. Diagnoses relied on clinical symptoms, serum thyroxine and TRAb, thyroid ultrasound and orbital computed tomography. Ficoll-Paque density gradient centrifugation was used to isolate PBMCs from around 10 ml of fresh peripheral blood. Total RNA was extracted with Trizol reagent, and quality was checked on an Agilent 2100 Bioanalyzer. These data are taken from a study of T cells in Graves' hyperthyroidism and ophthalmopathy (dated by TCRdb to between 2017 and 2020). General notes on the study: Peripheral blood samples were taken at the time of initial diagnosis, prior to any treatment. The 100 or so discovery patients were randomly split 7:3 into training and test sets. The paper describes TCR Vbeta CDR3 sequencing of 140 or so peripheral blood samples, made up of 43 ophthalmopathy patients, approximately 73 hyperthyroidism patients and roughly 17 progressor patients. To identify TCR V-J signatures that set the groups apart, the researchers used a discovery cohort of 100 patients, made up of some 41 with Graves' ophthalmopathy and 55 to 65 with stable Graves' hyperthyroidism. Prospective prediction of ophthalmopathy was tested in an independent validation cohort consisting of about 19 hyperthyroidism patients and some 15 patients who later progressed to ophthalmopathy. In about 6 Graves' hyperthyroidism patients, the study also compared T-cell repertoires from thyroid tissue with T-cell repertoires from blood. Following sampling, methimazole starting at 30 mg daily was given to hyperthyroidism patients, and high-dose intravenous methylprednisolone was given to ophthalmopathy patients.

What the study reported, not specific to this receptor: Blood samples also contained most of the expanded thyroid clonotypes (frequency above 0.001), which suggests that blood repertoires may reflect thyroid immune responses. In cross-validation, a model built on a 13 V-J signature told ophthalmopathy apart from stable hyperthyroidism with about 90% sensitivity and roughly 82% specificity, and in testing the same model reached 80%/75%. Sample size was not statistically predetermined, and blinding of investigators to group allocation was not performed. In validation, the model predicted progression to ophthalmopathy a median of roughly 6.5 months before onset, with approximately 71% sensitivity and about 75% specificity.

Source material: blood. The source of this sequence is a man between 18 and 29 years old with Graves' hyperthyroidism. This receptor chain uses TRBV7-3 and TRBJ2-2, with 8 bases in between that match TRBD2. CDR3 sequence: CASREAGAGTGELFF. The DNA sequence reads TGTGCCAGCAGAGAAGCGGGAGCGGGGACCGGGGAGCTGTTTTTT.